Listed below are T cell receptor beta chains from one sample, sequenced in a study of T cells in localized non-small cell lung cancer. Using immunoSEQ multiplex PCR, the repertoire was profiled, and TCRdb retains in-frame clones only, with some absent. This table holds tens of thousands of clones, 87% found once. Sequenced here: peripheral blood, sampled before any cancer treatment. These receptors were collected from a man between 40 and 75 years old with stage I squamous cell lung carcinoma. CDR3s include the opening cysteine and the closing phenylalanine or tryptophan. A D gene is named only where the DNA matches it firmly. For some rows the clone size is stated as once, few or many, or as a class when expanded; others skip it.

v_gene	abundance	d_gene	j_gene	CDR3aa	CDR3nt
TRBV6-6	NA	TRBD1	TRBJ1-5	CASSPGTGGSNQPQHF	TGTGCCAGCAGCCCCGGGACAGGGGGCAGCAATCAGCCCCAGCATTTT
TRBV5-1	NA	NA	TRBJ1-1	CASSLDRVLRLDTEAFF	TGCGCCAGCAGCTTGGATAGGGTCTTGAGGCTGGACACTGAAGCTTTCTTT
TRBV2	NA	NA	TRBJ2-5	CASSVYPSLPETQYF	TGTGCCAGCAGTGTTTACCCCAGCCTCCCAGAGACCCAGTACTTC
TRBV2	NA	NA	TRBJ1-6	CASKGHVSSYNSPLHF	TGTGCCAGCAAAGGGCACGTGAGCTCCTATAATTCACCCCTCCACTTT
TRBV20-1	NA	TRBD1	TRBJ1-1	CSAIDRATFF	TGCAGTGCTATTGACAGGGCAACTTTCTTT
TRBV7-3	once	NA	TRBJ2-7	CASSPYANREVVYEQYF	TGTGCCAGCAGCCCCTACGCTAACAGGGAGGTAGTCTACGAGCAGTACTTC
TRBV11-2	NA	TRBD1	TRBJ1-4	CASSLGQGSGKLFF	TGTGCCAGCAGCCTAGGACAGGGTAGTGGAAAACTGTTTTTT
TRBV7-9	NA	NA	TRBJ2-7	CASSAWDVSYEQYF	TGTGCCAGCAGCGCCTGGGACGTATCCTACGAGCAGTACTTC
TRBV28	NA	TRBD1	TRBJ2-5	CASSPRTGGQETQYF	TGTGCCAGCAGCCCTCGGACAGGGGGTCAGGAGACCCAGTACTTC
TRBV2	NA	TRBD1	TRBJ1-5	CASSKDRRDQPQHF	TGTGCCAGCAGTAAGGACAGGCGTGATCAGCCCCAGCATTTT
TRBV2	once	NA	TRBJ1-4	CASSEAGFEKLFF	TGTGCCAGCAGTGAGGCAGGGTTCGAAAAACTGTTTTTT
TRBV28	NA	NA	TRBJ2-5	CASALGKETQYF	TGTGCCAGCGCACTAGGAAAAGAGACCCAGTACTTC
TRBV7-6	once	NA	TRBJ1-1	CASSSRDGNTEAFF	TGTGCCAGCAGCTCGCGGGACGGGAACACTGAAGCTTTCTTT
TRBV11-2	NA	NA	TRBJ1-1	CASSLRAGGNTEAFF	TGTGCCAGCAGCTTACGGGCAGGAGGGAACACTGAAGCTTTCTTT
TRBV25-1	NA	NA	TRBJ2-7	CASSEFGSFYEQYF	TGTGCCAGCAGTGAATTCGGCAGCTTCTACGAGCAGTACTTC
TRBV28	NA	TRBD2	TRBJ2-1	CASRTEAGSSYNEQFF	TGTGCCAGCAGAACAGAAGCGGGGAGCTCCTACAATGAGCAGTTCTTC
TRBV14	once	NA	TRBJ2-7	CASSQGIKQGYEQYF	TGTGCCAGCAGCCAAGGAATCAAACAGGGTTACGAGCAGTACTTC
TRBV11-2	NA	NA	TRBJ2-7	CASSPLTIYEQYF	TGTGCCAGCAGCCCCCTGACAATCTACGAGCAGTACTTC
TRBV5-1	NA	NA	TRBJ2-7	CASSLEGSDEQYF	TGCGCCAGCAGCTTGGAAGGGAGTGATGAGCAGTACTTC
TRBV4-2	NA	NA	TRBJ1-2	CASSQATVARHGYTF	TGTGCCAGCAGCCAAGCGACAGTGGCACGGCACGGCTACACCTTC
TRBV9	NA	NA	TRBJ2-5	CASSVVGLLEETQYF	TGTGCCAGCAGCGTAGTTGGCCTATTAGAGGAGACCCAGTACTTC
TRBV7-6	NA	TRBD2	TRBJ2-1	CASSWTSYNEQFF	TGTGCCAGCAGCTGGACTAGCTACAATGAGCAGTTCTTC
TRBV6-5	NA	NA	TRBJ2-5	CASSYRNPWETQYF	TGTGCCAGCAGTTACCGGAACCCTTGGGAGACCCAGTACTTC
TRBV9	NA	NA	TRBJ2-6	CASSVELSGANVLTF	TGTGCCAGCAGCGTAGAACTCTCTGGGGCCAACGTCCTGACTTTC
TRBV7-8	NA	TRBD1	TRBJ1-6	CASSLDYTGGNSPLHF	TGTGCCAGCAGCTTAGATTATACAGGGGGAAATTCACCCCTCCACTTT
TRBV11-3	NA	NA	TRBJ2-1	CASSPEGRNEQFF	TGTGCCAGCAGCCCAGAGGGCCGAAATGAGCAGTTCTTC
TRBV2	NA	NA	TRBJ1-2	CASNRENRGYGYTF	TGTGCCAGCAATCGAGAAAATCGGGGCTATGGCTACACCTTC
TRBV5-4	NA	NA	TRBJ2-4	CASSLAPRQANIQYF	TGTGCCAGCAGCTTGGCCCCGAGACAGGCAAACATTCAGTACTTC
TRBV10-3	once	NA	TRBJ2-2	CAISVGSANTGELFF	TGTGCCATCAGCGTAGGTTCCGCGAACACCGGGGAGCTGTTTTTT
TRBV2	NA	NA	TRBJ1-1	CASSAQGRENTEAFF	TGTGCCAGCAGTGCCCAGGGGAGGGAGAACACTGAAGCTTTCTTT
TRBV27	NA	NA	TRBJ2-2	CASSLNHGNTGELFF	TGTGCCAGCAGTTTAAATCACGGGAACACCGGGGAGCTGTTTTTT